Listed here are 18 T cell receptor beta chains from one sample, sequenced in a study of blood T cells in healthy people across ages. The use of a sample-barcoded 5' primer and a J-beta primer mix characterized a second PCR of 7 to 11 cycles. TCRdb reprocessed the 5' RACE reads with MiXCR, giving one entry per CDR3 protein. The sample lists some 920,000 distinct CDR3 sequences, roughly 51% occurring once. The specimen sequenced was blood. The receptors were gathered from a woman aged 60 to 75 in good health.

This sequence joins TRBV29-1 and TRBJ2-5; D gene unclear. Germline assignment: CDR1 SQVTM and CDR2 ANQGSEA. This CDR3 has 12 residues. Deletions cut 7 bases from V and 2 bases from J, with 11 bases between. The CDR3 DNA is TGCAGCGCCGGAGCCAGACAAGAGACCCAGTACTTC. Translation: CSAGARQETQYF. Filled out from reference TRBV29-1 and TRBJ2-5, the complete variable domain reads SAVISQKPSRDICQRGTSLTIQCQVDSQVTMMFWYRQQPGQSLTLIATANQGSEATYESGFVIDKFPISRPNLTFSTLTVSNMSPEDSSIYLCSAGARQETQYFGPGTRLLVL.

This clonotype was found a few times. The V gene is TRBV20-1, the J gene TRBJ2-3; D gene uncertain. V gave up 5 bases and J gave up 0 bases, with 12 bases separating them. This CDR3 is built from 14 residues. Germline values: CDR1 DFQATT, CDR2 SNEGSKA (reference sequence). CDR3: CSAHNSGSTDTQYF. The CDR3 nucleotides read TGCAGTGCTCACAATTCGGGTAGCACAGATACGCAGTATTTT.

J is TRBJ2-3 and V is TRBV12-3 or TRBV12-4; no clear D gene. Trimming removed 4 bases from V and 1 base from J, with 9 bases in between. The CDR3 loop spans 14 amino acids. The CDR3 DNA follows: TGTGCCAGCAGTTCTGGGCGCCGCACAGATACGCAGTATTTT. It codes for CASSSGRRTDTQYF.

V usage is TRBV24-1 and J usage is TRBJ2-5, with D perhaps matching TRBD2 (5 bases). CDR3 length: 14 residues. Germline-derived CDR1 and CDR2 are KGHDR and SFDVKD. The V and J ends lost 12 bases and 11 bases respectively, with 27 bases between them. CDR3 in DNA: TGTGCCCCGGACTTGAGGCCCCGGGTCCAGGAGCAGTACTTC. Encoded protein: CAPDLRPRVQEQYF.

There are a few counts of this clonotype. This chain connects TRBV5-1 to TRBJ2-7; D is perhaps TRBD2 (6 bases). Trimming shortened V by 4 bases and J by 4 bases, and 12 bases separated the two germline ends. The CDR3 loop spans 13 amino acids. The germline V gene encodes CDR1 SGHRS and CDR2 YFSETQ. In DNA, the CDR3 is TGCGCCAGCAGCGAACCGGGACTTTACGAGCAGTACTTC. Translating gives CASSEPGLYEQYF. Full variable domain (remainder filled in from reference TRBV5-1 and TRBJ2-7): KAGVTQTPRYLIKTRGQQVTLSCSPISGHRSVSWYQQTPGQGLQFLFEYFSETQRNKGNFPGRFSGRQFSNSRSEMNVSTLELGDSALYLCASSEPGLYEQYFGPGTRLTVT.

The gene calls are TRBV5-1 and TRBJ2-2; 9 positions match TRBD2. Germline assignment: CDR1 SGHRS and CDR2 YFSETQ. The CDR3 totals 17 residues. The V and J ends lost 4 bases and 3 bases, in that order; junction bases with no gene match: 10. CDR3 residues: CASSPGTSQHHTGELFF. Here the CDR3 DNA reads TGCGCCAGCAGCCCCGGGACTAGCCAACATCACACCGGGGAGCTGTTTTTT.

This clonotype was seen more than once but under ten times. The gene calls are TRBV20-1 and TRBJ1-6; no reliable D call. The CDR3 covers 14 residues. Trimming pared 0 bases from V and 0 bases from J, leaving 3 bases between. Germline V lookup: CDR1 DFQATT, CDR2 SNEGSKA (reference sequence). CDR3 DNA sequence: TGCAGTGCTAGAGACGGCTCCTATAATTCACCCCTCCACTTT. Translated: CSARDGSYNSPLHF.

This clonotype was seen more than once but under ten times. The chain couples TRBV7-2 to TRBJ2-5; 7 positions match TRBD2. Unmatched junction bases numbered 6, after V lost 4 bases and J lost 1 base. The CDR3 is 15 residues long. Germline V CDR1 and CDR2: SGHTA, FQGNSA. As DNA, the CDR3 is TGTGCCAGCAGCTCCATACTAGCGCGCCAAGAGACCCAGTACTTC. Encoded protein: CASSSILARQETQYF.

V usage is TRBV27 and J usage is TRBJ2-3; 8 bases fit TRBD1. V trimming: 6 bases; J trimming: 4 bases; junction bases outside the gene matches: 15. The CDR3 totals 17 residues. The germline V gene encodes CDR1 MNHEY and CDR2 SMNVEV (reference sequence). The chain's CDR3 is CASSPPPTGVGADTQYF. CDR3 DNA sequence: TGTGCCAGCAGCCCCCCCCCGACAGGGGTTGGGGCAGATACGCAGTATTTT.

Concerning this clonotype itself: At one end the junction does not follow the germline gene, possibly because of a read error. This chain joins TRBV7-2 and TRBJ2-1; TRBD2 agrees at 7 bases. CDR3 length equals 14 residues. Germline loops: CDR1 SGHTA, CDR2 FQGNSA. In nucleotides, the CDR3 is TGTGCCAGCAGCCTAGCGGCCCACTACAATGGGCAGTTCTTC. Its translation is CASSLAAHYNGQFF.

V and J are TRBV4-2 and TRBJ2-5; no definite D call. Germline loops: CDR1 LGHNA, CDR2 YNFKEQ. The V end was cut by 1 base, the J end by 2 bases, with 17 bases between. The CDR3 runs to 17 residues. The CDR3 reads CASSQGSTAAVQETQYF. CDR3 bases: TGTGCCAGCAGCCAAGGGTCCACTGCCGCGGTGCAAGAGACCCAGTACTTC.

This clonotype turned up a few times. V usage is TRBV20-1 and J usage is TRBJ2-5; D gene ambiguous. CDR3 length: 14 amino acids. Looked up from germline, CDR1 is DFQATT and CDR2 is SNEGSKA (reference sequence). With 5 bases removed from V and 2 bases from J, the gap between germline ends came to 15 bases. CDR3 protein: CSAHNWRLQETQYF. For the CDR3, the DNA is TGCAGTGCTCATAATTGGCGGCTACAAGAGACCCAGTACTTC.

This clonotype was counted only a few times. This sequence joins TRBV29-1 and TRBJ2-7, with 10 bases aligning to TRBD2. Trimming took 5 bases from V and 3 from J; bases not matched to a gene: 7. Germline CDR1 and CDR2: SQVTM and ANQGSEA. The length of the CDR3 is 14 residues. The CDR3 nucleotides are TGCAGCGTTCGAAGGACTAGCGGAAACTACGAGCAGTACTTC. Protein: CSVRRTSGNYEQYF.

This chain links TRBV7-2 with TRBJ2-5; tentatively, D is TRBD2 (5 bases). The CDR3 covers 18 residues. With 3 bases removed from V and 4 bases from J, the gap between germline ends came to 24 bases. The V gene's germline CDR1 is SGHTA and CDR2 FQGNSA. The CDR3: CASSFGSKGRRAGETQYF. Written as DNA, the CDR3 is TGTGCCAGCAGCTTCGGTAGTAAAGGGCGTCGCGCGGGAGAGACCCAGTACTTC.

The V call is TRBV12-3 or TRBV12-4, the J call TRBJ1-2, with 8 bases identical to TRBD1. Trimming cost V 5 bases and J 6 bases; bases outside gene matches: 5. This CDR3 has 13 residues. CDR3: CASSRRQGNGYTF. DNA of the CDR3: TGTGCCAGCAGTCGTCGACAGGGGAATGGCTACACCTTC.

The rearrangement joins TRBV4-3 to TRBJ2-5; 8 bases are a match to TRBD1. The CDR3 runs to 15 residues. Germline V CDR1 and CDR2: LGHNA, YSLEER. The V segment lost 3 bases and the J segment 1 base; nucleotides outside the gene matches: 4. CDR3 DNA: TGCGCCAGCAGCCATCGGACAGGGATCCAAGAGACCCAGTACTTC. It codes for CASSHRTGIQETQYF.

V and J are TRBV28 and TRBJ1-2; perhaps TRBD1 as D (5 bases). This CDR3 has 14 residues. V lost 7 bases and J lost 4, with 16 bases in between. Germline CDR1 reads MDHEN; CDR2 reads SYDVKM. CDR3 protein: CASTPDPGVYGYTF. The CDR3 bases are TGTGCCAGCACCCCGGACCCGGGGGTCTATGGCTACACCTTC.

This chain links TRBV9 with TRBJ2-2, with D perhaps being TRBD1 or TRBD2 (6 bases each). Germline CDR1 reads SGDLS; CDR2 reads YYNGEE. V lost 0 bases and J lost 5, with 11 bases in between. This CDR3 region has 15 residues. The CDR3 region has the DNA TGTGCCAGCAGCGTAGTAGGGGGGCGGACCGGGGAGCTGTTTTTT. This translates into CASSVVGGRTGELFF.